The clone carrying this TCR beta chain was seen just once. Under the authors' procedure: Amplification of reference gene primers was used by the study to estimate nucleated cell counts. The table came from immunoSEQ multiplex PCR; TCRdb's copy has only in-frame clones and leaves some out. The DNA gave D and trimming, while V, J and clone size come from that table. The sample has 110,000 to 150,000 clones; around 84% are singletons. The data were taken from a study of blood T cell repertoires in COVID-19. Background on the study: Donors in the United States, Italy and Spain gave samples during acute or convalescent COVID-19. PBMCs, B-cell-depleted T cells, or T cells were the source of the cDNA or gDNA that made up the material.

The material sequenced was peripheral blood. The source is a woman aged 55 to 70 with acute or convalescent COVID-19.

CDR3 residues: CASSSYDRDKQPQHF. The CDR3 DNA is TGTGCCAGCAGCTCTTATGACAGGGATAAGCAGCCCCAGCATTTT. The chain has TRBV16 and TRBJ1-5; 7 nucleotides line up with TRBD1. The V gene's germline CDR1 is KGHSY and CDR2 FQNENV. After removal of 5 bases from V and 7 bases from J, the junction contained 11 bases not matched to a gene. The CDR3 sequence is 15 residues long.